This record covers a single T cell receptor beta chain. The source of the sample is a study of cytomegalovirus exposure and HLA in healthy donors. Study information: Earlier findings included nearly 120 million unique TCR beta sequences obtained from roughly 200 million T cells.

Use of 60 Vbeta and 13 Jbeta primers characterized the PCR. TCRdb's table, derived via immunoSEQ multiplex PCR, lists solely in-frame clones and lacks some. This sample's table has approximately 100,000 clones. Everyone who donated was a healthy bone marrow donor. V was trimmed by 6 bases and J by 4 bases, leaving 10 bases between them. The germline V gene encodes CDR1 MNHEY and CDR2 SVGAGI. The CDR3 loop spans 13 amino acids. The receptor comes from a man aged 50 or older in good health and CMV-seropositive. The chain joins TRBV6-5 to TRBJ2-1; D is uncertain. The specimen sequenced was PBMCs. Written as DNA, the CDR3 is TGTGCCAGCAGCGCGTCGTGGTACAATGAGCAGTTCTTC. Its translation is CASSASWYNEQFF.